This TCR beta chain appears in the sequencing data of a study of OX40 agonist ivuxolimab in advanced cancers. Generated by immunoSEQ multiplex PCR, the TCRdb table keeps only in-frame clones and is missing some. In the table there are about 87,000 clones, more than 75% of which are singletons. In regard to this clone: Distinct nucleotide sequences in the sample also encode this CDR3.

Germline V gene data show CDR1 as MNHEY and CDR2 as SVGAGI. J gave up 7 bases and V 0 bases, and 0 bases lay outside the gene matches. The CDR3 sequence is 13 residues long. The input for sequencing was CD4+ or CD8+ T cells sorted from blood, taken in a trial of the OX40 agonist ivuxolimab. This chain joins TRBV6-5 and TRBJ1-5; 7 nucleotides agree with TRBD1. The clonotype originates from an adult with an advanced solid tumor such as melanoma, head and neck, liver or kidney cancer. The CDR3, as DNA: TGTGCCAGCAGTTACTCCAGGGGGCAGCCCCAGCATTTT. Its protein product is CASSYSRGQPQHF.